This T cell receptor beta chain was identified in a study of shared clonotypes between healthy human individuals (dated by TCRdb to the early 2020s). A note on the overall study: A couple of women and a few men aged 18 to 49 years were included in the cohort. For each donor, three plates each were used for CD4 naive and CD4 memory, two plates were used for CD8 naive, and one plate was used for CD8 memory. To estimate repertoire size and how much clonotypes are shared between individuals, the study performed deep sequencing of blood TCR repertoires from about five healthy adults. Libraries were prepared and TCR repertoires were sequenced by different laboratories using diverse techniques, in order to increase sequencing depth and limit assay-specific biases. Between about 0.94 and 10 billion PBMCs per donor were obtained by leukapheresis.

General conclusions and limits of the study: Rarefaction of sorted-subset datasets indicated incomplete sequencing despite the large sequencing depth. Higher generation probabilities were observed for clonotypes shared by all four sorted-subset donors than for non-shared clonotypes. Pairwise subsampling led to the expectation that sequencing depth would affect the degree of clonotype sharing among donors. Naive subsets generally had larger estimated clonotype richness than memory subsets did. Because the study included only a small number of donors, the genetic and exposure-history diversity represented was limited. Sharing across a few donors was observed for about 5% of naive CD4, 3.5% of naive CD8, 2% to 2.5% of memory CD4, and roughly 0.4% of memory CD8 clonotypes. Sampling was limited to blood, and TCR repertoires in tissue likely differ from TCR repertoires in blood.

CD8 naive samples were CD45RO-negative cells positively selected for CCR7, giving a CD45RA+CCR7+ population that excluded TemRA cells. Healthy HIV-negative adults with no recently reported acute infections or vaccinations were included as donors. Every donor was a Caucasian adult residing in Nashville, Tennessee, USA. Blood was obtained by leukapheresis, after which PBMCs were separated by Ficoll-Histopaque density gradient centrifugation and cryopreserved in liquid nitrogen vapor phase. Analytical flow cytometry was used to check the purity and quantity of each magnetically sorted T cell population. Each sorted fraction had its genomic DNA isolated and then quantified by UV absorbance on a Nanodrop 2000c. TCR CDR3 regions were amplified from genomic DNA by multiplex PCR using the deep immunoSEQ assay. Genomic DNA extracted from each cell subset was distributed evenly over all wells of several immunoSEQ 96-well plates, and each plate served as one replicate. For sorted subsets, each replicate PCR was loaded with 200 ng genomic DNA, equivalent to about 30,000 T cell genomes. The purified libraries were quantified using a Qubit 3.0 fluorometer, sized with a Bioanalyzer 2100, and then quantified again using the KAPA Library Quantification kit. Each immunoSEQ 96-well plate was sequenced on its own single-read 150-cycle Illumina NextSeq 550 flow cell. The authors processed their data as follows. Because the immunoSEQ output held only junctional sequences and lacked quality scores, the filtering could not match the filtering applied to full-length reads. To assign V/J genes and CDR3, sequences were annotated using PyIR, a Python wrapper for IgBLAST v1.9, with IMGT germline references. Reads were removed for weak V/J assignments (E-value above 1e-6), missing CDR3, stop codons, out-of-frame junctions, or ambiguous translated residues. A V3J clonotype was defined by an identical inferred V gene, J gene, and CDR3 amino acid sequence. To compute the percentage overlap between repertoires, the number of shared unique clonotypes was divided by the size of the smaller repertoire. Richness of each repertoire was evaluated using RTK rarefaction, the Chao1 estimator, and Recon v2.1 estimates of unobserved clonotypes. Generation probabilities for all TCRbeta clonotypes obtained by the gDNA method from four donors were computed using OLGA. This is the immuneACCESS table as TCRdb keeps it, with only in-frame sequences that have V and J called. A part of the clones is gone; compared with another copy, unresolved V genes explain less than half, and the rest is unexplained. V, J and clone size derive from that table, while D and trimming were established from the DNA sequence. For this sample there are 2 million or so clones; less than 95% appear just once. The leading ten clones occupy 1% to 1.3% of the sample.

Turning to this clone: Its antigen is still unknown. Per-nucleotide qualities are absent, and no much larger clonotype sits a single base away.

CDR1 and CDR2 were assigned from the germline V gene (reference sequence) as MNHNY and SVGAGI. Spanning cysteine to phenylalanine, the CDR3 consists of 15 amino acids. CDR3 DNA is the only sequence kept; it has 45 bases, read in frame from the first base. V trim: 10 bases; J trim: 0 bases; unmatched bases: 8. The receptor was derived from a man younger than 30 in good health. Sample: naive CD8+ T cells sorted from blood. Per the publication, the cell subset or site label means: CD45RA+CCR7+. The V and J segments used are TRBV6-6 and TRBJ1-5, and 8 junction bases match TRBD1. The CDR3 sequence is CATETGAYSNQPQHF. The DNA reads TGTGCCACGGAGACAGGGGCTTATAGCAATCAGCCCCAGCATTTT.